What follows are 32 T cell receptor beta chains derived from one specimen sequenced in a study of identical twins. From the 5' RACE reads, TCRdb called clonotypes with MiXCR, one entry per CDR3 protein. The sample shows some 500,000 distinct CDR3 sequences, over 8.5% of them seen only once. These data also formed part of another study, on yellow fever vaccine responses in identical twins.

The sequenced sample was PBMCs. The receptors shown here come from a young woman in good health.

This clonotype was seen a handful of times. The chain uses TRBV7-9 and TRBJ2-1, with D perhaps TRBD1 (5 bases). V gave up 0 bases and J gave up 3 bases, with 12 bases separating them. The germline CDR1 and CDR2 sequences are SEHNR and FQNEAQ (reference sequence). The CDR3 loop spans 16 amino acids. CDR3 sequence (DNA): TGTGCCAGCAGCTTAGCAAAGACAGCCTTCTACAATGAGCAGTTCTTC. Amino acid sequence: CASSLAKTAFYNEQFF.

This chain uses TRBV3-1 with TRBJ2-2, with a possible D match to TRBD1 (6 bases). The CDR3 covers 13 residues. Germline-derived CDR1 and CDR2 are LGHDT and YNNKEL (reference sequence). Trimming pared 8 bases from V and 4 bases from J, leaving 11 bases between. CDR3 loop: CASRQVSTGELFF. CDR3 bases: TGTGCCAGCCGACAGGTGTCCACCGGGGAGCTGTTTTTT. Variable domain in full (rest from reference TRBV3-1 and TRBJ2-2): DTAVSQTPKYLVTQMGNDKSIKCEQNLGHDTMYWYKQDSKKFLKIMFSYNNKELIINETVPNRFSPKSPDKAHLNLHINSLELGDSAVYFCASRQVSTGELFFGEGSRLTVL.

This clonotype occurred a few times. This rearrangement joins TRBV7-2 to TRBJ2-3; D remains unclear. This CDR3 has 16 amino acids. CDR1 SGHTA and CDR2 FQGNSA come from the germline V gene. Trimming removed 4 bases from V and 2 bases from J, with 16 bases in between. In DNA form, the CDR3 reads TGTGCCAGCAGCTCACATAGACTCCAACCCACAGATACGCAGTATTTT. Encoded protein: CASSSHRLQPTDTQYF.

The chain combines TRBV7-9 with TRBJ1-6; D uncertain. Looked up from germline, CDR1 is SEHNR and CDR2 is FQNEAQ (reference sequence). The CDR3 is made up of 14 amino acids. V was clipped by 0 bases and J by 9 bases, with 9 bases between them. The CDR3: CASSLANQISPLHF. In nucleotides, the CDR3 is TGTGCCAGCAGCTTAGCCAACCAGATTTCACCCCTCCACTTT.

The table lists this clonotype with a few counts. The rearrangement links TRBV12-3 or TRBV12-4 to TRBJ2-7, with no clear D. This CDR3 comprises 14 residues. V was pared by 2 bases and J by 3 bases, with 11 bases between. CDR3 nucleotide sequence: TGTGCCAGCAGTTTATCGGTGACGGGCTACGAGCAGTACTTC. Encoded protein: CASSLSVTGYEQYF.

This clonotype was observed a few times. V is TRBV28 and J is TRBJ2-7; 11 positions agree with TRBD1. The V gene end was trimmed by 3 bases and the J gene end by 3 bases; junction bases not matched to a gene: 4. CDR1 is MDHEN, CDR2 SYDVKM, per germline. The CDR3 runs to 15 residues. Written as DNA, the CDR3 is TGTGCCAGCAGTTTGGTCGGGACAGGGGGCTACGAGCAGTACTTC. Its translation: CASSLVGTGGYEQYF.

The CDR3 protein is CASSSGGGVAGGLRLSYNEQFF. CDR3 nucleotides: TGTGCCAGCAGCTCTGGTGGGGGTGTAGCGGGAGGGCTGCGGCTCTCCTACAATGAGCAGTTCTTC. The rearrangement joins TRBV5-6 to TRBJ2-1; 11 positions agree with TRBD2. Trimming took 3 bases from V and 0 from J; bases not matched to a gene: 20. The length of the CDR3 is 22 residues. Germline V gene lookup returns CDR1 SGHDT and CDR2 YYEEEE.

This clonotype came up a few times. This CDR3 reads CASSIDLAGVHEQYF. CDR3 DNA sequence: TGTGCCAGCAGTATAGACCTAGCGGGAGTTCACGAGCAGTACTTC. The rearrangement joins TRBV6-2 or TRBV6-3 to TRBJ2-7; 10 positions match TRBD2. With 5 bases clipped from V and 5 bases from J, the junction kept 9 bases outside the gene matches. Germline CDR1 reads MNHEY; CDR2 reads SVGEGT. The CDR3 is 15 residues long.

This clonotype was picked up a small number of times. The CDR3 here is CASSERLATYNEQFF. The CDR3 region has the DNA TGTGCCAGCAGTGAACGACTAGCGACCTACAATGAGCAGTTCTTC. The chain combines TRBV25-1 with TRBJ2-1, with 8 nucleotides matching TRBD2. The V and J ends lost 2 bases and 2 bases, in that order; junction bases with no gene match: 2. The germline gives CDR1 MGHDK, CDR2 SYGVNS. This CDR3 has 15 amino acids.

This clonotype was seen more than once but under ten times. J is TRBJ2-5 and V is TRBV5-6; the match to TRBD1 covers 11 bases. This CDR3 contains 18 residues. Germline values: CDR1 SGHDT, CDR2 YYEEEE. Trimming at V came to 4 bases and at J to 2 bases, leaving 13 bases not matched to a gene. The CDR3 nucleotides are TGTGCCAGCAGCCCTACCGGGACAGGGGGAGTTCAGCAAGAGACCCAGTACTTC. Amino acid sequence: CASSPTGTGGVQQETQYF. The entire variable domain, with the rest obtained from reference TRBV5-6 and TRBJ2-5, is as follows: DAGVTQSPTHLIKTRGQQVTLRCSPKSGHDTVSWYQQALGQGPQFIFQYYEEEERQRGNFPDRFSGHQFPNYSSELNVNALLLGDSALYLCASSPTGTGGVQQETQYFGPGTRLLVL.

CDR3 nucleotide sequence: TGTGCCAGCAGATCCCCCCGGGGTCGTCAGGAGACCCAGTACTTC. As protein: CASRSPRGRQETQYF. V and J are TRBV27 and TRBJ2-5, with D maybe TRBD2 (5 bases). Germline assignment: CDR1 MNHEY and CDR2 SMNVEV (reference sequence). With 6 bases removed from V and 5 bases from J, the gap between germline ends came to 19 bases. The CDR3 consists of 15 residues.

This clonotype was recorded a few times. The V and J genes are TRBV27 and TRBJ1-2, with 7 bases fitting TRBD1. The trim removed 7 bases at V and 1 base at J, leaving 3 bases unmatched. From germline, CDR1 is MNHEY and CDR2 SMNVEV (reference sequence). This CDR3 region has 13 residues. In DNA, the CDR3 is TGTGCCAGCAAGGGACAGAATAACTATGGCTACACCTTC. Protein: CASKGQNNYGYTF.

This clonotype came up a few times. The chain joins TRBV2 to TRBJ2-1, with D unclear. This CDR3 region has 14 residues. V shed 1 base and J shed 5 bases, with 9 bases lying between them. CDR1 SNHLY and CDR2 FYNNEI come from the germline V gene. In DNA form, the CDR3 reads TGTGCCAGCAGTGAAGAAAACGGGCACAATGAGCAGTTCTTC. Its translation: CASSEENGHNEQFF.

In its sample, this clonotype was seen a few times. The chain is built from TRBV2 and TRBJ2-3, with D perhaps matching TRBD1 (6 bases). Germline CDR1 is SNHLY and CDR2 is FYNNEI. CDR3 length: 14 amino acids. The V end lost 10 bases, the J end lost 8 bases, and 22 bases lay between the germline ends. CDR3 residues: CATAPPPGDRTQYF. The CDR3 DNA sequence: TGTGCCACCGCGCCGCCCCCAGGGGACCGTACGCAGTATTTT.

This clonotype was observed at least ten times. This rearrangement joins TRBV3-1 to TRBJ2-5; D not resolved. The germline V and J ends were trimmed by 4 bases and 3 bases, with 3 bases remaining between them. Germline CDR1 is LGHDT and CDR2 is YNNKEL (reference sequence). This CDR3 has 11 amino acids. CDR3 protein: CASSREETQYF. CDR3 DNA: TGTGCCAGCAGCCGAGAAGAGACCCAGTACTTC.

This clonotype was picked up many times. The chain joins TRBV6-5 to TRBJ1-5, with no clear D. Deletions cut 0 bases from V and 4 bases from J, with 7 bases between. Germline values: CDR1 MNHEY, CDR2 SVGAGI. This CDR3 has 14 residues. The CDR3 DNA reads as TGTGCCAGCAGTTACTCGCCAAGTAATCAGCCCCAGCATTTT. Its protein is CASSYSPSNQPQHF.

This clonotype was recorded a few times. The V call is TRBV6-1, the J call TRBJ2-2, with D tentatively TRBD2 (6 bases). CDR1 and CDR2 from the germline V gene are MNHNS and SASEGT. The CDR3 extends over 15 amino acids. Trimming took 8 bases from V and 7 from J, leaving 20 bases between them. Here the CDR3 DNA reads TGTGCCAGCCTCCCAGGGAGGTTAGGTGGCGGGGAGCTGTTTTTT. As protein: CASLPGRLGGGELFF.

The chain joins TRBV29-1 to TRBJ2-1, with TRBD2 matching 7 bases. Germline-derived CDR1 and CDR2 are SQVTM and ANQGSEA. The CDR3 is 16 amino acids. Trimming at V came to 0 bases and at J to 0 bases, leaving 5 bases not matched to a gene. The CDR3 DNA follows: TGCAGCGTTGAAGATCGTGGCGGGAGCTCCTACAATGAGCAGTTCTTC. It specifies CSVEDRGGSSYNEQFF.

This clonotype was seen more than once but under ten times. This rearrangement joins TRBV9 to TRBJ2-3; TRBD2 is a possible D gene (6 bases). The germline V gene encodes CDR1 SGDLS and CDR2 YYNGEE. Trimming pared 0 bases from V and 4 bases from J, leaving 9 bases between. CDR3 length: 14 residues. CDR3 sequence: CASSVGLGSDTQYF. The CDR3 DNA is TGTGCCAGCAGCGTAGGACTAGGCTCAGATACGCAGTATTTT.

This clonotype showed up just a few times. This chain uses TRBV3-1 with TRBJ2-5, with TRBD2 matching 12 bases. CDR3 length: 18 amino acids. From germline, CDR1 is LGHDT and CDR2 YNNKEL (reference sequence). V shed 2 bases and J 3 bases; nucleotides not matched to a gene: 10. Here the CDR3 DNA reads TGTGCCAGCAGCCAACGCCTAGCGGGGGGGAGAACAAAAGAGACCCAGTACTTC. Translation gives CASSQRLAGGRTKETQYF.

The chain couples TRBV27 to TRBJ2-1; 10 nucleotides agree with TRBD2. From germline, CDR1 is MNHEY and CDR2 SMNVEV (reference sequence). Trimming took 9 bases from V and 6 from J; bases not matched to a gene: 8. This CDR3 region has 14 residues. CDR3 protein: CARTSGRAPNEQFF. The CDR3 DNA sequence: TGTGCCAGGACCAGCGGGAGGGCCCCCAATGAGCAGTTCTTC.

The V and J genes are TRBV6-1 and TRBJ2-5; D ambiguous. Trimming stripped 4 bases from V and 7 bases from J, with 13 bases between. CDR1 and CDR2 (germline): MNHNS, SASEGT. The CDR3 loop spans 13 amino acids. CDR3 DNA sequence: TGTGCCAGCAGTGCCCGCGAGAGGACGACCCAGTACTTC. It yields the protein CASSARERTTQYF.

This clonotype was seen repeatedly, ten times or more. The chain is built from TRBV7-9 and TRBJ1-1, with 7 bases lining up with TRBD1. The CDR3 runs to 12 residues. CDR1 is SEHNR and CDR2 is FQNEAQ in the germline V gene (reference sequence). Trimming cost V 5 bases and J 10 bases; bases outside gene matches: 7. CDR3 sequence reads: CASSIEGARAFF. The CDR3 DNA reads TGTGCCAGCAGCATTGAGGGGGCGAGAGCTTTCTTT. Using reference TRBV7-9 and TRBJ1-1 for the parts outside the CDR3, the full variable domain is DTGVSQNPRHKITKRGQNVTFRCDPISEHNRLYWYRQTLGQGPEFLTYFQNEAQLEKSRLLSDRFSAERPKGSFSTLEIQRTEQGDSAMYLCASSIEGARAFFGQGTRLTVV.

There are a few counts of this clonotype. This rearrangement joins TRBV2 to TRBJ2-7; no clear D. There are 11 residues in the CDR3. V lost 6 bases to trimming and J lost 2 bases, with 5 bases between them. Germline loops: CDR1 SNHLY, CDR2 FYNNEI. In DNA form, the CDR3 reads TGTGCCAGCAGAGATACCTACGAGCAGTACTTC. It is translated as CASRDTYEQYF.

This chain uses TRBV29-1 with TRBJ2-1; 14 bases align to TRBD2. V dropped 7 bases and J dropped 8; count of bases not matched to a gene: 16. The CDR3 has 17 amino acids. Germline CDR1 SQVTM, CDR2 ANQGSEA. Written as DNA, the CDR3 is TGCAGCGGAAGACTAGCGGGAGGGCCTCGGGGGGTGGATGAGCAGTTCTTC. Translating it yields CSGRLAGGPRGVDEQFF.

In its sample, this clonotype was seen many times. The V call is TRBV24-1, the J call TRBJ2-1; TRBD2 agrees at 9 bases. CDR3 length equals 15 residues. J was trimmed by 5 bases and V by 3 bases; bases with no gene match: 4. Germline loops: CDR1 KGHDR, CDR2 SFDVKD. The CDR3 here is CATSDPSGENNEQFF. The CDR3 nucleotides are TGTGCCACCAGTGATCCTAGCGGGGAAAACAATGAGCAGTTCTTC.

This clonotype has at least ten counts. The J gene is TRBJ2-7, the V gene TRBV4-3; the D gene is possibly TRBD1 (6 bases). Between the trimmed V and J ends, which lost 2 bases and 4 bases, there was a span of 9 bases. The length of the CDR3 is 13 residues. Germline CDR1 LGHNA, CDR2 YSLEER. The CDR3 reads CASSQNQGYEQYF. CDR3 bases: TGCGCCAGCAGCCAAAATCAGGGGTACGAGCAGTACTTC.

V and J are TRBV28 and TRBJ2-3, with unresolved D. CDR3 length equals 12 residues. V was clipped by 5 bases and J by 6 bases, with 9 bases between them. Germline V gives CDR1 MDHEN, CDR2 SYDVKM. CDR3 nucleotide sequence: TGTGCCAGCAGTCCCCCGCGTGATACGCAGTATTTT. As protein: CASSPPRDTQYF.

A few counts support this clonotype. This chain connects TRBV12-3 or TRBV12-4 to TRBJ1-2, with TRBD1 matching 8 bases. V lost 6 bases to trimming and J lost 5 bases; unmatched junction nucleotides: 14. The CDR3 has 16 amino acids. The chain's CDR3 is CASSPQQGVVWYGYTF. In DNA form, the CDR3 reads TGTGCCAGCAGCCCGCAACAGGGGGTTGTTTGGTATGGCTACACCTTC.

The V and J genes are TRBV5-6 and TRBJ2-6; 7 nucleotides agree with TRBD1. Trimming took 4 bases from V and 2 from J; bases not matched to a gene: 6. Looked up from germline, CDR1 is SGHDT and CDR2 is YYEEEE. CDR3 length equals 16 residues. In DNA, the CDR3 is TGTGCCAGCAGCCTAAACCAGGGGGCTGGGGCCAACGTCCTGACTTTC. Its protein is CASSLNQGAGANVLTF. Using reference TRBV5-6 and TRBJ2-6 for the parts outside the CDR3, the full variable domain is DAGVTQSPTHLIKTRGQQVTLRCSPKSGHDTVSWYQQALGQGPQFIFQYYEEEERQRGNFPDRFSGHQFPNYSSELNVNALLLGDSALYLCASSLNQGAGANVLTFGAGSRLTVL.

This clonotype was observed a few times. The genes are TRBV6-2 or TRBV6-3 and TRBJ1-2; maybe TRBD1 (5 bases). Trimming took 6 bases from V and 4 from J, leaving 12 bases between them. Germline CDR1 MNHEY, CDR2 SVGEGT. This CDR3 has 13 residues. The DNA for the CDR3 is TGTGCCAGCAGCGACAGTCCTTTCTATGGCTACACCTTC. This translates into CASSDSPFYGYTF.

The rearrangement joins TRBV18 to TRBJ2-7; 9 nucleotides align to TRBD1. Trimming cost V 4 bases and J 1 base; bases outside gene matches: 8. Germline-derived CDR1 and CDR2 are KGHSH and LQKENI. This CDR3 spans 16 amino acids. CDR3 DNA sequence: TGTGCCAGCTCACGTCCCGGGACAGGGCCTTCCTACGAGCAGTACTTC. As protein: CASSRPGTGPSYEQYF.